This T cell receptor beta chain is from a study of sequential checkpoint blockade in melanoma. This clone was counted between two and nine times. Clones were read by immunoSEQ multiplex PCR, and TCRdb kept only the in-frame ones, dropping some. The sample includes approximately 3,200 clones, roughly 17% of them seen just once. Noted treatment: randomized to nivolumab then ipilimumab (arm A) or the reverse (arm B). In germline, CDR1 is MDHEN, CDR2 SYDVKM. Trimming took off 5 bases at V and 5 bases at J, with 12 bases between the two ends. CDR3 size: 13 residues. This receptor was obtained from a human donor with melanoma. V and J are TRBV28 and TRBJ1-1; the D gene is possibly TRBD1 (6 bases). Specimen: tumor tissue (inferred from file names), collected from a patient given nivolumab and ipilimumab in sequence. The CDR3 DNA is TGTGCCAGCAGTAACAGAGGACAGACTGAAGCTTTCTTT. Translation gives CASSNRGQTEAFF.